This TCR beta chain is from a study of regulatory T cells in long-lasting Graves disease. General study points: The study found TRBV28, TRBJ1-2 and TRBJ2-5 favored in persistent disease. Small numbers of samples may have cut accuracy. Relative to new patients (roughly 1,000), persistent patients exhibited greater sharing of public clonotypes (approximately 3,000).

CDR3 regions were amplified by Arm-PCR using iRepertoire HTBI primers to build TCR beta libraries. Authors' data handling: The identification of about 68 TRBV and roughly 14 TRBJ segments was made across samples. Via MiXCR, TCRdb re-called the multiplex PCR reads, giving one row per CDR3 protein. The V and J calls and clone size are TCRdb's, not the authors'. The sample lists 400,000 to 450,000 distinct CDR3 sequences; around 22% were seen once. V dropped 7 bases and J dropped 5; count of bases not matched to a gene: 4. The CDR3 has 13 residues. In germline, CDR1 is KGHDR, CDR2 SFDVKD. This clonotype was observed at least ten times. Its specificity is not known. Documented time point: persistent/refractory GD, antithyroid drugs over 5 years with positive TRAb. The TCR library was made from RNA extracted from PBMCs.

V is TRBV24-1 and J is TRBJ1-1; 9 bases line up with TRBD1. Source: peripheral blood mononuclear cells (PBMCs), taken when the disease was refractory, from a patient treated with antithyroid drugs. The TCR sequence derives from a female donor with Graves disease. CDR3 sequence reads: CATSHRGLTEAFF. The CDR3 DNA sequence: TGTGCCACCAGCCACAGGGGGCTGACTGAAGCTTTCTTT.